One sample yielded the 13 T cell receptor beta chains listed below, sequenced in a study of radiotherapy plus CTLA-4 blockade in lung cancer. Repertoires were generated with immunoSEQ multiplex PCR, while TCRdb's copy carries only in-frame clones and drops some. This table has 75,000 to 100,000 clones, approximately 86% appearing once. The specimen was peripheral blood, collected from a patient treated with radiotherapy plus ipilimumab. The receptors were gathered from a human donor with non-small cell lung cancer that progressed on radiotherapy plus ipilimumab.

This rearrangement joins TRBV2 to TRBJ2-3; no firm D call. The germline V and J ends were trimmed by 7 bases and 1 base, with 9 bases remaining between them. The germline CDR1 and CDR2 sequences are SNHLY and FYNNEI. The CDR3 covers 13 residues. The CDR3 DNA reads TGTGCCAGCATACTCCGTGGCACAGATACGCAGTATTTT. Protein: CASILRGTDTQYF.

This clone was counted between two and nine times. The chain couples TRBV6-5 to TRBJ2-7, with TRBD2 identical over 8 bases. The J segment lost 4 bases and the V segment lost 6 bases, leaving 11 bases of the junction unmatched. Looked up from germline, CDR1 is MNHEY and CDR2 is SVGAGI. The CDR3 extends over 15 amino acids. Written as DNA, the CDR3 is TGTGCCAGCAGAGAACCCGCGGGAGGATCGTACGAGCAGTACTTC. Amino acid sequence: CASREPAGGSYEQYF.

The chain employs TRBV5-1 and TRBJ2-5; 7 bases match TRBD1. V gave up 2 bases and J gave up 5 bases; unmatched junction bases: 6. Germline values: CDR1 SGHRS, CDR2 YFSETQ. The CDR3 sequence is 14 residues long. CDR3 region: CASSFDRVGETQYF. The CDR3 DNA reads as TGCGCCAGCAGCTTTGACAGGGTCGGGGAGACCCAGTACTTC.

This chain uses TRBV27 with TRBJ1-4, with D unresolved. The CDR3 extends over 14 amino acids. Germline V gene sequence: CDR1 MNHEY, CDR2 SMNVEV (reference sequence). The V end was cut by 4 bases, the J end by 7 bases, with 13 bases between. The CDR3 region is CASSSTDTFEKLFF. The DNA of the CDR3 is TGTGCCAGCAGTTCCACGGATACCTTTGAAAAACTGTTTTTT.

This clone has just one count. The genes are TRBV2 and TRBJ1-2; no clear D. Trimming stripped 8 bases from V and 1 base from J, with 11 bases between. The germline V gene has CDR1 SNHLY and CDR2 FYNNEI. This CDR3 contains 13 residues. CDR3 in DNA: TGTGCCAGCGGGCAGGAGGGTAACTATGGCTACACCTTC. As protein: CASGQEGNYGYTF.

This rearrangement joins TRBV9 to TRBJ2-7, with 7 positions matching TRBD1. The J segment lost 3 bases and the V segment lost 1 base, leaving 4 bases of the junction unmatched. The CDR3 is 14 amino acids. Per the germline V gene, CDR1 is SGDLS and CDR2 is YYNGEE. The CDR3 DNA sequence: TGTGCCAGCAGCGTAAAAGGGGACAGCTACGAGCAGTACTTC. Protein sequence: CASSVKGDSYEQYF.

V is TRBV29-1 and J is TRBJ1-1; 9 nucleotides align to TRBD1. The CDR3 extends over 14 amino acids. The V segment lost 4 bases and the J segment 4 bases; nucleotides outside the gene matches: 7. The V gene's germline CDR1 is SQVTM and CDR2 ANQGSEA. In DNA form, the CDR3 reads TGCAGCGTTGGCGTAGGGACAGGGTCCACTGAAGCTTTCTTT. It is translated as CSVGVGTGSTEAFF.

The gene calls are TRBV9 and TRBJ2-7, with a possible D match to TRBD1 (6 bases). V was shortened by 3 bases and J by 1 base, with 11 bases between the two germline ends. Germline-derived CDR1 and CDR2 are SGDLS and YYNGEE. The CDR3 length is 14 residues. The CDR3 nucleotides are TGTGCCAGCAGCGAAGGGGGATCGTCCTACGAGCAGTACTTC. Amino acid sequence: CASSEGGSSYEQYF.

This clone turned up a few times. The rearrangement links TRBV5-1 to TRBJ2-2, with TRBD1 identical over 9 bases. This CDR3 spans 17 amino acids. Trimming removed 4 bases from V and 4 bases from J; junction bases left unmatched: 11. The germline V gene has CDR1 SGHRS and CDR2 YFSETQ. The CDR3 sequence is CASSPGQGWSGTGELFF. The CDR3 nucleotides read TGCGCCAGCAGCCCGGGACAGGGATGGTCCGGCACCGGGGAGCTGTTTTTT.

This chain links TRBV18 with TRBJ2-3, with TRBD1 as a possible D gene (8 bases). The CDR3 has 14 residues. Germline loops: CDR1 KGHSH, CDR2 LQKENI. The V end was cut by 5 bases, the J end by 4 bases, with 13 bases between. The CDR3 DNA follows: TGTGCCAGCTCAAGGACAGGGAGGGCAGATACGCAGTATTTT. It encodes CASSRTGRADTQYF.

CDR3 sequence reads: CASSLSLSRLAVVSTDTQYF. The CDR3 DNA follows: TGTGCCAGCAGCTTATCCTTGTCACGTCTAGCGGTAGTTAGCACAGATACGCAGTATTTT. V gene TRBV7-6 combines with J gene TRBJ2-3; 7 bases match TRBD2. CDR3 length: 20 residues. J was trimmed by 0 bases and V by 2 bases; bases with no gene match: 17. The germline CDR1 and CDR2 sequences are SGHVS and FNYEAQ.

Concerning this clone: The same CDR3 can be traced to other DNA sequences in this sample. The chain couples TRBV2 to TRBJ1-1; D gene ambiguous. The CDR3 runs 18 residues. From germline, CDR1 is SNHLY and CDR2 FYNNEI. V dropped 1 base and J dropped 6 bases, with 24 bases sitting between them. Written as DNA, the CDR3 is TGTGCCAGCAGTGAAGAAGGTTTCCGAGCGGGGAGAAGCTCTGAAGCTTTCTTT. Its translation is CASSEEGFRAGRSSEAFF.

In its sample, this clone was seen once. The chain joins TRBV7-9 to TRBJ1-2, with 11 bases lining up with TRBD1. With 2 bases clipped from V and 5 bases from J, the junction kept 7 bases outside the gene matches. Germline V gene data show CDR1 as SEHNR and CDR2 as FQNEAQ (reference sequence). The CDR3 consists of 16 residues. The DNA of the CDR3 is TGTGCCAGCAGCTTAACGGGGACAGGGGGTTGGTATGGCTACACCTTC. Its protein product is CASSLTGTGGWYGYTF.